This T cell receptor (beta chain) emerged from a study of T cell clonotyping in hematopoietic cell transplantation. Here immunoSEQ multiplex PCR was the method, and the copy in TCRdb shows in-frame clones only, minus some. The sample lists 14,000 or so clones, about 97% occurring once. The CDR3 has 17 amino acids. Germline V lookup: CDR1 SGHTA, CDR2 FQGTGA. V lost 5 bases, J lost 4 bases, and 9 bases stayed unmatched. Broader study findings: Recipient TCR diversity dropped after transplant; expanded clonotypes rose from day 30 to 180.

In regard to this clone: Its specificity is not known.

This clonotype was sampled from a female patient aged 50-59 years who had an allogeneic stem cell transplant from an unrelated donor, so T cells may come from the graft donor. Some clones in this sample may be carry-over from other donors' samples. V usage is TRBV7-3 and J usage is TRBJ2-2, with TRBD1 identical over 11 bases. The source material was peripheral blood mononuclear cells, sampled 30 days after allogeneic stem cell transplant. This CDR3 is CASSPRTGGRGTGELFF. CDR3 coding DNA: TGTGCCAGCAGCCCGAGGACAGGGGGCAGGGGCACCGGGGAGCTGTTTTTT.